This T cell receptor beta chain was sequenced in a study of T cell changes during pregnancy in multiple sclerosis. Assay used: immunoSEQ multiplex PCR; TCRdb lists only in-frame clones, some missing. The data hold tens of thousands of clones, with roughly nine tenths observed a single time. The CDR3 has 14 amino acids. V was shortened by 5 bases and J by 1 base, with 9 bases between the two germline ends. In germline, CDR1 is SGHTA, CDR2 FQGNSA. The gene calls are TRBV7-2 and TRBJ1-5, with a tentative D call TRBD1 (6 bases). This receptor was obtained from a female donor in good health, enrolled as a control in a pregnancy study. Material: peripheral blood, obtained after pregnancy. This CDR3 is CASSRGASNQPQHF. CDR3 DNA sequence: TGTGCCAGCAGCCGGGGGGCCAGCAATCAGCCCCAGCATTTT.